The clone carrying this T cell receptor beta chain was counted between two and nine times. Its antigen remains unidentified. In the same sample, other DNA sequences code for this CDR3. The data belong to a study of identifying expanded T cells in peripheral blood. Study-level results: Two-week clone count variance significantly increased as total template count grew. Over about two and four weeks, about 15 and 19 clones changed, versus roughly 1.1 between replicates.

During the collection period, no donor immune events like infections were recorded. Generated by immunoSEQ multiplex PCR, the TCRdb table keeps only in-frame clones and is missing some. The table records over 80,000 clones, 86% of them present only once. The sequenced sample consisted of blood. This receptor was obtained from a person between 18 and 75 years old in good health.

CDR3 bases: TGTGCCAGCAGCTTACTAGGTAACACTGAAGCTTTCTTT. Amino acid sequence: CASSLLGNTEAFF. The chain is built from TRBV7-9 and TRBJ1-1; no clear D gene. The V gene lost 2 bases and the J gene lost 2 bases, with 6 bases spanning the gap. Per the germline V gene, CDR1 is SEHNR and CDR2 is FQNEAQ (reference sequence). This CDR3 spans 13 amino acids.